The present TCR beta chain was sequenced within a study of control samples from healthy donors and cancer patients (dated by TCRdb to 2018 to 2020). Library creation used the immunoSEQ multiplex PCR assay. TCRdb took over this immuneACCESS table, retaining in-frame rearrangements with V and J assigned. Such tables are incomplete; in checked studies, under half of the missing clones stem from an unresolved V gene, and the remainder is unexplained. The sample records about 130,000 clones, roughly 90% of which are singletons. The ten largest account for about 2.2% of the sample. A note on this clone: Which antigen it targets is not known. Base qualities are not recorded, but no much larger clone differs from it by a single base.

V is cut by 6 bases and J by 1 base, and the space between the germline ends is 12 bases. For CDR1 and CDR2, the germline V gene lists MDHEN and SYDVKM. From cysteine to phenylalanine, the CDR3 is 14 amino acids long. The CDR3 DNA has 42 bases and is translated from base 1. The rearranged segments are TRBV28 and TRBJ1-2, with the D gene uncertain. The TCR sequence derives from a woman in her forties or fifties in good health. Sequencing was done on a sample of blood. The DNA sequence reads TGTGCCAGCAGGTCAGCTGGAAATAACTATGGCTACACCTTC. This yields the protein CASRSAGNNYGYTF.